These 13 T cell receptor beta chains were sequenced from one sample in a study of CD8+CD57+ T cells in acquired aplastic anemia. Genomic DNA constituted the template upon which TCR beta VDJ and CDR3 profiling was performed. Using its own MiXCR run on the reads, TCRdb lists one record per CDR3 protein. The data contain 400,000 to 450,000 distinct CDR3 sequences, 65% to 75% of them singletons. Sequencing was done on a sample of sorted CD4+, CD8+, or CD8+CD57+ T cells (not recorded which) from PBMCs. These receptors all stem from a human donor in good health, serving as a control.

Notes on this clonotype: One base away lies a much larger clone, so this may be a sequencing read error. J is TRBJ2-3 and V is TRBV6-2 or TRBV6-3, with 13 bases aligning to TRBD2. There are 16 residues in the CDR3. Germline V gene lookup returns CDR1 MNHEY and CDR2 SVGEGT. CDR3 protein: CASSYSTSGGPDTRYF. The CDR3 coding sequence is TGTGCCAGCAGTTACTCGACTAGCGGGGGGCCAGATACGCGGTATTTT.

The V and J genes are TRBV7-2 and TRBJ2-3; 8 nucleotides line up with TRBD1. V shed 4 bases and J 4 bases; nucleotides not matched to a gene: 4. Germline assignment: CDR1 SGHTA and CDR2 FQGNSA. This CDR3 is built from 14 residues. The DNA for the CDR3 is TGTGCCAGCAGCTGGACAGGGATCGCAGATACGCAGTATTTT. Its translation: CASSWTGIADTQYF. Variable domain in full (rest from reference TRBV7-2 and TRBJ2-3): GAGVSQSPSNKVTEKGKDVELRCDPISGHTALYWYRQSLGQGLEFLIYFQGNSAPDKSGLPSDRFSAERTGGSVSTLTIQRTQQEDSAVYLCASSWTGIADTQYFGPGTRLTVL.

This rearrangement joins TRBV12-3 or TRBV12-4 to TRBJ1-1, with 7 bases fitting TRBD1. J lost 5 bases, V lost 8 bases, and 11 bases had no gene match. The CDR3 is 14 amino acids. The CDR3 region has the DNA TGTGCCAGCCCAGGAAGTTTGACAGGGACTGAAGCTTTCTTT. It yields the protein CASPGSLTGTEAFF.

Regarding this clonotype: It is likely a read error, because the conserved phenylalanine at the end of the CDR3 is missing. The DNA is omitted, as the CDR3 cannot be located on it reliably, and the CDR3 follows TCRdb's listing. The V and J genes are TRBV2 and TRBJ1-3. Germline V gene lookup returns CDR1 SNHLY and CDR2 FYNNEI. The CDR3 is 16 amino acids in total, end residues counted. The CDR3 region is CASSRQGSITGELFFG.

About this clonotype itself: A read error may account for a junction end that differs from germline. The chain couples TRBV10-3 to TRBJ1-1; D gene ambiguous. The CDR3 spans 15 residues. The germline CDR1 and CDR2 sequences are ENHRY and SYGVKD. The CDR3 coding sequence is TGTGCCATCAGTGAAGCGCGCCAGAACAACACTGAAGCTTTTTTT. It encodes CAISEARQNNTEAFF.

The DNA of the CDR3 is TGTGCCAGCAGCATTCGGGACAGGGGGCTTCACCCCCCCTACAATGAGCAGTTCTTC. It translates to CASSIRDRGLHPPYNEQFF. The chain links TRBV12-3 or TRBV12-4 to TRBJ2-1; 12 positions match TRBD1. The V and J ends lost 6 bases and 2 bases, in that order; junction bases with no gene match: 14. This CDR3 is 19 amino acids long.

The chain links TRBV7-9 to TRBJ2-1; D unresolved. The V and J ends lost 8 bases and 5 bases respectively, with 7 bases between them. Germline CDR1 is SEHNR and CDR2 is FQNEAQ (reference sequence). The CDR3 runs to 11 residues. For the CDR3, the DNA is TGTGCCAGCCAGCTTCACAATGAGCAGTTCTTC. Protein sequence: CASQLHNEQFF.

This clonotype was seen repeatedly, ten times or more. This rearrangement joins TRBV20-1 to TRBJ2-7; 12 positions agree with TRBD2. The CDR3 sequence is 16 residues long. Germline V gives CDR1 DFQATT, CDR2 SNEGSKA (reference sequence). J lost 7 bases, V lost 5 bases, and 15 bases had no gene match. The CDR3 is CSAGGLAGSSRGEQYF. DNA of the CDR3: TGCAGTGCTGGAGGACTAGCGGGGTCGTCTAGGGGTGAGCAGTACTTC.

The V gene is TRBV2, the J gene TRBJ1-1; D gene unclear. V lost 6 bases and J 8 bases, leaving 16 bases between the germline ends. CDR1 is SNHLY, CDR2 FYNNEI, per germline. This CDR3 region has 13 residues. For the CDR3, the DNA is TGTGCCAGCAGCCCCAACCTTCAGGCAGAAGCTTTCTTT. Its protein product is CASSPNLQAEAFF.

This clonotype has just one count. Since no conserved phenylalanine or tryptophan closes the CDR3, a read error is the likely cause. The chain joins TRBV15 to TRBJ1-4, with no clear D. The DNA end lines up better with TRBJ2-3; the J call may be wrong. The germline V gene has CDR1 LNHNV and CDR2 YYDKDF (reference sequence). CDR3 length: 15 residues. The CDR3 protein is CASSKDGSTEENQYL. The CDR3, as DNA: TGTGCCAGCAGCAAAGATGGCTCAACTGAAGAAAACCAGTATTTA.

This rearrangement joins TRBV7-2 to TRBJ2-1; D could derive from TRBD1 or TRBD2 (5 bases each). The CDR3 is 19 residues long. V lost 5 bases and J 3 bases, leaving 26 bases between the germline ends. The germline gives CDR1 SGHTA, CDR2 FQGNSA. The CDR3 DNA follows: TGTGCCAGCAGCCTAGGGACGGGCATTACGCCGCGCTACTACAATGAGCAGTTCTTC. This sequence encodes CASSLGTGITPRYYNEQFF.

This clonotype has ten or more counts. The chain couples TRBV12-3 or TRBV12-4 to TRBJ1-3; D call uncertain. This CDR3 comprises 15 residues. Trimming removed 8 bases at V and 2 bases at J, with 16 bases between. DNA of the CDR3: TGTGCCAGCTCCTTGTATGGCTTCCCTGGAAACACCATATATTTT. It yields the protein CASSLYGFPGNTIYF.

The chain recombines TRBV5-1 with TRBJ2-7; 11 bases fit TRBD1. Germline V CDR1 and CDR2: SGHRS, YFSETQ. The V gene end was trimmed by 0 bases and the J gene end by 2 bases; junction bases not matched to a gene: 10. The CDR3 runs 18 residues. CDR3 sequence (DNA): TGCGCCAGCAGCTTGGTCCTTACTCCGGGACAGGGGGCCTACGAGCAGTACTTC. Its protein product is CASSLVLTPGQGAYEQYF.